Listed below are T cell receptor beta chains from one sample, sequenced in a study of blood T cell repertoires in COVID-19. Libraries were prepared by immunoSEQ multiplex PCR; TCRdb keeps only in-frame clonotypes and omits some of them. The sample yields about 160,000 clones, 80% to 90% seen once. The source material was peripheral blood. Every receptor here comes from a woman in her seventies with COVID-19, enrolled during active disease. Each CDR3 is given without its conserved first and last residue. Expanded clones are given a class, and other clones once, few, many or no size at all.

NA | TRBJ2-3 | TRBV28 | ASSFADTQY
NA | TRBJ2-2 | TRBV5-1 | ASSLDRGWSGELF
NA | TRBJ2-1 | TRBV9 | ASSLAGGRDEQF
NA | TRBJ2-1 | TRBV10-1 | ASSDTGQGAYNEQF
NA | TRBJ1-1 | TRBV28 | ASQGSGGGLNTEAF
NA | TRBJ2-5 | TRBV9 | ASSVEPFNQETQY
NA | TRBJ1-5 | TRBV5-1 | ASSLGTGETNQPQH
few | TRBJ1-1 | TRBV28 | ASRGGQTGTGVAF
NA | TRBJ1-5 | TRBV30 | AWSVGGFNNQPQH
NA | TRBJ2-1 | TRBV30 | ARTAGASSSYNEQF
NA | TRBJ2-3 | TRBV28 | ANSNRVGDTQY
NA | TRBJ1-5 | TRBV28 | ASSPRDRGSNQPQH
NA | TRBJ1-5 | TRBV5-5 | ASRSGVSTNQPQH
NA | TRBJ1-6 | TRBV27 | ASSSGRGSPLH
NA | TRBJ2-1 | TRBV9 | ASSVGGTRYNEQF
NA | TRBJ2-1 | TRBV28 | ASSSIGTSGGAQF
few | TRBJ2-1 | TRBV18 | ASSPTGGKDEQF
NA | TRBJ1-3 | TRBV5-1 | ASSLNGGDGNTIY
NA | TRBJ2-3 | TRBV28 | ASRGGAGTDTQY
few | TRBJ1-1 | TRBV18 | ASSQGAITEAF
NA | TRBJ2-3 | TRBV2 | ASTEGTPNTDTQY
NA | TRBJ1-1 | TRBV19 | ASRGGRDRDATSTEAF
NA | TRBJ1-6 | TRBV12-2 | ASRLRGQGFPSYNSPLH
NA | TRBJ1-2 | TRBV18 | ASSPETRNGYT
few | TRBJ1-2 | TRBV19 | ASLAGTGEHYGYT
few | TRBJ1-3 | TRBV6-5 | ASSSTGGSVNTIY
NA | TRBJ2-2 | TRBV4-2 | ASSQVLNTGELF
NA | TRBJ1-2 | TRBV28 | ASSFTSGGLLVNGGYT
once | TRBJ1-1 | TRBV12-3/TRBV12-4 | ASSLTRDTEAF
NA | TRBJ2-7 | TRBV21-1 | ASSTRGLSYEQY
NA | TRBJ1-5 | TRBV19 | ASRTGDRVEQPQH
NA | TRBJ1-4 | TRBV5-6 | ASSAGQYLNEKLF
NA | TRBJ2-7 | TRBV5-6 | ASSRGTDEQY
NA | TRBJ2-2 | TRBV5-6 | ASSTGTGVTGELF
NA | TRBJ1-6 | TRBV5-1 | ASSLVGGSDSPLH
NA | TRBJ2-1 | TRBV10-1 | ASSRIAGYNEQF
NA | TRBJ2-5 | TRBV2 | ASTQRTSGETQY
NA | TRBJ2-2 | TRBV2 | ASSSDRSPTGELF
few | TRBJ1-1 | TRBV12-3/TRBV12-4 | ASSPGSPFRAF
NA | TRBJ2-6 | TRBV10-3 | AISESEGSGANVLT
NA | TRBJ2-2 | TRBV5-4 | ASSLIYTGELF